Below are 19 T cell receptor beta chains sequenced from a single sample in a study of vaccination effects on CD4 cells after COVID-19. Only in-frame clones appear in the TCRdb table, and some are missing; sequencing was by immunoSEQ multiplex PCR. The sample has under 80,000 clones; 73% are singletons. Expansion of antigen-specific CD4+ T cells with viral peptide pools was carried out by the ViraFEST assay before sequencing. Researchers isolated CD4+ T cells once approximately eleven days of culture had elapsed. This person's SARS-CoV-2 infection, confirmed by PCR, occurred between March and December 2020. Their antigens are not known. The sample here was CD4+ T cells from PBMCs cultured with HIV peptides, taken before COVID-19 vaccination. Subset: HIV-1 Nef peptide pool negative control/reference culture. The origin of the receptors is a human donor who had a prior SARS-CoV-2 infection.

This clone was recorded only once. V usage is TRBV27 and J usage is TRBJ2-3; 9 bases are shared with TRBD2. The germline V gene has CDR1 MNHEY and CDR2 SMNVEV (reference sequence). The CDR3 runs 16 residues. The V gene end was trimmed by 2 bases and the J gene end by 0 bases; junction bases not matched to a gene: 3. CDR3 sequence reads: CASSLLAGISTDTQYF. The CDR3 region has the DNA TGTGCCAGCAGTTTACTAGCGGGAATTAGCACAGATACGCAGTATTTT.

V usage is TRBV28 and J usage is TRBJ2-7; weak D call: TRBD1 (7 bases). Germline V gene data show CDR1 as MDHEN and CDR2 as SYDVKM. V was shortened by 5 bases and J by 3 bases, with 26 bases between the two germline ends. The CDR3 is made up of 18 amino acids. As DNA, the CDR3 is TGTGCCAGCAGTCCGGCGGGACAGTCTAACCAAGGGGACTACGAGCAGTACTTC. This gives the protein CASSPAGQSNQGDYEQYF.

A note on this clone: The conserved closing phenylalanine or tryptophan is absent in this CDR3, likely reflecting a read error. No DNA is shown, since the ends of the CDR3 on it are uncertain; the CDR3 is the one TCRdb lists. This chain links TRBV6-2 or TRBV6-3 with TRBJ1-2; TRBD1, the D gene given by the table, was not confirmed from the DNA. The CDR3 length is 13 residues, termini included. CDR1 MNHEY and CDR2 SVGEGT come from the germline V gene. The CDR3 protein is CASSRTGEPSIRL.

The chain has TRBV2 and TRBJ2-3, with 7 bases fitting TRBD2. CDR3 length equals 18 residues. V lost 3 bases and J lost 5; bases outside the gene matches: 17. Germline loops: CDR1 SNHLY, CDR2 FYNNEI. Here the CDR3 DNA reads TGTGCCAGCAGTGAGGTGCCCCCCATGGCGGGAGCCCAAGATACGCAGTATTTT. This translates into CASSEVPPMAGAQDTQYF.

The chain joins TRBV7-9 to TRBJ2-3; D gene unclear. Germline V gives CDR1 SEHNR, CDR2 FQNEAQ (reference sequence). This CDR3 is built from 15 residues. V was cut by 3 bases and J by 0 bases, with 10 bases left in between. CDR3 bases: TGTGCCAGCAGCTTCCAACAAGAAAGCACAGATACGCAGTATTTT. Its translation is CASSFQQESTDTQYF. The full variable domain, with the rest looked up from reference TRBV7-9 and TRBJ2-3, is DTGVSQNPRHKITKRGQNVTFRCDPISEHNRLYWYRQTLGQGPEFLTYFQNEAQLEKSRLLSDRFSAERPKGSFSTLEIQRTEQGDSAMYLCASSFQQESTDTQYFGPGTRLTVL.

The chain uses TRBV18 and TRBJ1-4; possible D gene TRBD1, 6 bases. V dropped 4 bases and J dropped 8 bases, with 11 bases sitting between them. Germline V gene lookup returns CDR1 KGHSH and CDR2 LQKENI. The CDR3 covers 13 residues. The CDR3 loop reads CASSHREREKLFF. The CDR3, as DNA: TGTGCCAGCTCACACAGGGAGAGGGAAAAACTGTTTTTT.

The genes are TRBV5-3 and TRBJ1-1; D call uncertain. TRBV5-3 has ORF status, its function being uncertain. This CDR3 is built from 16 residues. Trimming stripped 1 base from V and 0 bases from J, with 13 bases between. CDR3 in DNA: TGTGCCAGAAGCTTGTATGTTCGGGCCATGAACACTGAAGCTTTCTTT. It encodes CARSLYVRAMNTEAFF.

This chain links TRBV3-1 (or the pseudogene TRBV3-2) with TRBJ1-2; no clear D. Trimming left V 0 bases short and J 5 bases short, with 10 bases between. The length of the CDR3 is 14 residues. Germline V gene lookup returns CDR1 LGHDT and CDR2 YNNKEL (reference sequence). Written as DNA, the CDR3 is TGTGCCAGCAGCCAAGATCTAGACGGTTATGGCTACACCTTC. Protein product: CASSQDLDGYGYTF.

V is TRBV7-2 and J is TRBJ2-1, with TRBD2 matching over 14 bases. V shed 5 bases and J 12 bases; nucleotides not matched to a gene: 6. The CDR3 runs 14 residues. Germline V gives CDR1 SGHTA, CDR2 FQGNSA. The CDR3 coding sequence is TGTGCCAGCAGCCCAGGGACTAGCGGGAGTGGGCAGTTCTTC. This encodes CASSPGTSGSGQFF.

The chain recombines TRBV2 with TRBJ2-7, with 7 bases fitting TRBD2. The CDR3 contains 13 residues. The trim removed 7 bases at V and 0 bases at J, leaving 3 bases unmatched. Germline lookup yields CDR1 SNHLY and CDR2 FYNNEI. The CDR3 bases are TGTGCCAGCAAGGGCGGGAGCTCCTACGAGCAGTACTTC. It specifies CASKGGSSYEQYF.

This clone was recorded only once. The chain is built from TRBV7-6 and TRBJ2-7; TRBD1 might be the D (6 bases). This CDR3 contains 18 residues. V was shortened by 5 bases and J by 7 bases, with 30 bases between the two germline ends. Germline loops: CDR1 SGHVS, CDR2 FNYEAQ. CDR3 sequence: CASSRNRMTGRVAPEQYF. In nucleotides, the CDR3 is TGTGCCAGCAGCCGTAATCGAATGACAGGCCGGGTAGCGCCAGAGCAGTACTTC.

The gene calls are TRBV23-1 and TRBJ1-5, with D tentatively TRBD1 (5 bases). TRBV23-1 is an ORF, with its function uncertain. The CDR3 is 19 residues long. V lost 1 base, J lost 1 base, and 20 bases lay in between. CDR3 bases: TGCGCCAGCAGTCAATATCTACAATCGGCGGGGCTCAGCAATCAGCCCCAGCATTTT. This encodes CASSQYLQSAGLSNQPQHF.

The sample holds a few counts of this clone. The rearrangement uses TRBV19 and TRBJ1-5; D call uncertain. Trimming stripped 1 base from V and 7 bases from J, with 11 bases between. Germline V CDR1 and CDR2: LNHDA, SQIVND (reference sequence). CDR3 length: 14 residues. The CDR3 here is CASSIVPGRQPQHF. The DNA of the CDR3 is TGTGCCAGTAGTATAGTCCCTGGAAGACAGCCCCAGCATTTT.

This chain joins TRBV2 and TRBJ1-2; 9 positions agree with TRBD1. V gave up 8 bases and J gave up 8 bases; unmatched junction bases: 9. CDR3 length: 13 residues. Germline CDR1 reads SNHLY; CDR2 reads FYNNEI. The DNA for the CDR3 is TGTGCCAGCCCAACCGGGACAGGGAAAGGCTACACCTTC. Protein: CASPTGTGKGYTF.

The sample holds one count of this clone. V is TRBV5-1 and J is TRBJ2-5, with D unclear. Trimming removed 2 bases at V and 9 bases at J, with 17 bases between. The CDR3 loop spans 14 amino acids. Germline V CDR1 and CDR2: SGHRS, YFSETQ. The CDR3 spells CASSLVTDMVPQYF. CDR3 sequence (DNA): TGCGCCAGCAGCTTAGTTACAGACATGGTTCCCCAGTACTTC. Full variable domain (remainder filled in from reference TRBV5-1 and TRBJ2-5): KAGVTQTPRYLIKTRGQQVTLSCSPISGHRSVSWYQQTPGQGLQFLFEYFSETQRNKGNFPGRFSGRQFSNSRSEMNVSTLELGDSALYLCASSLVTDMVPQYFGPGTRLLVL.

V is TRBV7-8 and J is TRBJ2-2; 8 bases line up with TRBD2. Germline values: CDR1 SGHVS, CDR2 FQNEAQ. The CDR3 length is 16 residues. V lost 3 bases to trimming and J lost 3 bases; unmatched junction nucleotides: 6. CDR3: CASSFRGGRDTGELFF. CDR3 bases: TGTGCCAGCAGCTTTCGCGGGGGGCGCGACACCGGGGAGCTGTTTTTT.

This clone has a handful of counts. This rearrangement joins TRBV4-1 to TRBJ2-3; D not certain. The germline CDR1 and CDR2 sequences are MGHRA and YSYEKL. With 4 bases removed from V and 0 bases from J, the gap between germline ends came to 14 bases. The CDR3 extends over 16 amino acids. The CDR3 spells CASSPLNLISTDTQYF. For the CDR3, the DNA is TGCGCCAGCAGCCCGCTAAACCTCATAAGCACAGATACGCAGTATTTT.

The genes are TRBV5-1 and TRBJ2-7; possible D gene TRBD1, 6 bases. Germline CDR1 reads SGHRS; CDR2 reads YFSETQ. The CDR3 is 13 residues long. V dropped 2 bases and J dropped 5 bases, with 11 bases sitting between them. CDR3 residues: CASSFTTGNEQYF. The CDR3, as DNA: TGCGCCAGCAGCTTCACCACAGGGAACGAGCAGTACTTC. Filled out from reference TRBV5-1 and TRBJ2-7, the complete variable domain reads KAGVTQTPRYLIKTRGQQVTLSCSPISGHRSVSWYQQTPGQGLQFLFEYFSETQRNKGNFPGRFSGRQFSNSRSEMNVSTLELGDSALYLCASSFTTGNEQYFGPGTRLTVT.

The chain employs TRBV23-1 and TRBJ2-1; the match to TRBD2 covers 7 bases. TRBV23-1 belongs to the ORF category, with a function that is uncertain. J lost 8 bases, V lost 7 bases, and 11 bases had no gene match. This CDR3 spans 14 amino acids. The CDR3 protein is CASNQGGLGYEQFF. DNA for the CDR3: TGCGCCAGCAACCAGGGAGGGTTAGGGTATGAGCAGTTCTTC.